This record covers a single T cell receptor (beta chain). The sample holds a few counts of this clonotype. Its cognate antigen has yet to be identified. The input lacks base qualities; no much larger clone sits a single base away. These data originate in a study of identical twins (dated by TCRdb to the mid-2010s). For the study in its entirety: To test whether fetal clonotypes persist, this study deep-sequenced TCR alpha and beta repertoires from monozygotic twins, from unrelated adults of various ages, and from cord blood. Replicate twin experiments were performed at different times using different library preparation protocols to rule out contamination.

The library was prepared using 5' RACE. Sequencing took place on an Illumina HiSeq 2000. Template switching introduced a universal primer binding site; the final cDNA contained a unique molecular identifier, enabling accurate counting of TCR cDNA molecules. First-strand cDNA for TCR alpha and beta chains was synthesized from specific primers in the conserved constant-segment region. To control for contamination, every cDNA library carried two barcodes: a SMART-Mk sample barcode plus Illumina barcodes. Two successive PCR steps introduced TruSeq adapter sequences along with Illumina sample barcodes. Sequencing of the TCR alpha and beta cDNA libraries was done on the Illumina HiSeq platform using custom primers. In the authors' own workflow: Unique molecular identifiers were extracted from raw reads with MiGEC, and CDR3 positions were determined with MiXCR. For each individual, recombination models were inferred using an EM algorithm with the repgenHMM and IGoR tools. Shared clonotype analysis was performed with the tcR package in R, normalizing sharing by the product of cloneset sizes. To study raw recombination free of thymic and clonal selection effects, out-of-frame nonproductive sequences were analyzed. Starting from the raw public reads, TCRdb applied fastp trimming at Q25, assembled clones with MiXCR and retained in-frame beta chains. Merged by CDR3 protein, the rows form single entries marked with the most common genes and DNA. TCRdb, not the original authors, processed these V and J calls. Here the sample has 750,000 to 950,000 distinct CDR3 sequences; roughly 12% occur a single time. The ten top clones hold around 1.5% of the sample.

General findings and caveats noted by the study authors: Compared with coincidental sharing between unrelated individuals, out-of-frame TCR alpha sequences shared between twins had an excess of sequences with low generation probability. Conclusions relied on cross-sectional statistical analysis, since the same donors could not be followed over many years. Zero-insertion analyses could be partly confounded by invariant T cells such as MAIT and iNKT, though diverse VJ usage argued against such confounding for most clonotypes. The excess sharing between twins in beta out-of-frame sequences was weaker because fewer shared sequences reduced the signal-to-noise ratio. Out-of-frame TCR alpha sharing in monozygotic twins was systematically underestimated by recombination models, whereas sharing between unrelated individuals was in agreement with the recombination models. Fewer insertions were carried by abundant cord blood beta clonotypes, a similar but weaker trend appeared in young adult naive repertoires, and no such trend appeared in memory repertoires.

Only healthy Caucasian donors were included. Three pairs of female monozygotic twins, all aged roughly 18 to 29 years, were included in the twin cohort. Peripheral blood mononuclear cells were used as the source from which RNA for TCR libraries was isolated. CDR1 and CDR2 are drawn from the germline V gene: MGHDK, SYGVNS. Deletion took 7 bases off V and 3 bases off J, with a span of 10 bases between the germline ends. From the cysteine through the valine, the CDR3 covers 12 amino acids. Kept here is only the CDR3 DNA, which spans 36 bases and is read in frame from base 1. This same sample was also taken into another study, of yellow fever vaccine responses in identical twins. The second paper states: The authors reported that the T cell response to vaccination in identical twins appeared partly convergent and partly personalized. Focusing on identical twins, the study followed the T cell clones that responded to the vaccine, and did so with precision.

This clonotype was sampled from a woman aged 18-35 years in good health. The sequenced sample consisted of PBMCs. The sequence is built from TRBV25-1 and TRBJ2-7, and the D gene may be TRBD1, 6 bases matching. The CDR3 loop reads CASTNRVYEQYV. The DNA sequence is given as TGTGCCAGCACAAACAGGGTCTACGAGCAGTACGTC.